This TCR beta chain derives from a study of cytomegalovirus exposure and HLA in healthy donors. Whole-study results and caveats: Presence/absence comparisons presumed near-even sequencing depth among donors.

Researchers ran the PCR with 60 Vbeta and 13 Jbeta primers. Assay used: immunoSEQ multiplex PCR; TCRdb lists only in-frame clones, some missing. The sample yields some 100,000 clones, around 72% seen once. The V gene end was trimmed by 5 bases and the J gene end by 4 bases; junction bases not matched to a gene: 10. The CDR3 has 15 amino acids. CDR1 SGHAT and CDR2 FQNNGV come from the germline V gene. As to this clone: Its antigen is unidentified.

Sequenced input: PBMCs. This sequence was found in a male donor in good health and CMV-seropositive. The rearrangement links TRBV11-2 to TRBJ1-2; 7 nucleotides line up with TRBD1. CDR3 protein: CASSQGQPIPYGYTF. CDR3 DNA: TGTGCCAGCAGCCAGGGACAGCCGATTCCCTATGGCTACACCTTC.